What follows are 25 T cell receptor beta chains derived from one specimen sequenced in a study of blood T cells in healthy people across ages. The second PCR ran roughly 6 to 11 cycles with a sample-barcoded 5' primer and J-beta primers. TCRdb itself ran the 5' RACE reads through MiXCR, one entry per CDR3 protein. The data show roughly 860,000 distinct CDR3 sequences, around 68% seen once. Sequencing was carried out using blood. The origin of the receptors is a man aged 25 to 45 in good health.

The chain combines TRBV12-3 or TRBV12-4 with TRBJ2-7, with 7 bases fitting TRBD1. This CDR3 contains 16 residues. V was pared by 5 bases and J by 0 bases, with 10 bases of the junction left unmatched. CDR3 protein: CASSPTTGAGSYEQYF. CDR3 DNA: TGTGCCAGCAGTCCAACAACAGGGGCGGGCTCCTACGAGCAGTACTTC.

A few counts support this clonotype. DNA for the CDR3: TGTGCCAGCGGCAAACTAGCTATCAGAGAGACCCAGTACTTC. Protein product: CASGKLAIRETQYF. The chain has TRBV28 and TRBJ2-5; a possible D gene is TRBD2 (6 bases). Trimming pared 8 bases from V and 4 bases from J, leaving 17 bases between. There are 14 residues in the CDR3. Per germline, CDR1 MDHEN and CDR2 SYDVKM.

This clonotype was counted a few times. CDR3 sequence reads: CSVGTGPIGNTEAFF. The CDR3 region has the DNA TGCAGCGTTGGGACAGGGCCAATCGGGAACACTGAAGCTTTCTTT. This chain links TRBV29-1 with TRBJ1-1; TRBD1 agrees at 8 bases. The junction had 8 bases not matched to a gene; V was cut back by 4 bases and J by 1 base. Germline-derived CDR1 and CDR2 are SQVTM and ANQGSEA. The CDR3 covers 15 residues.

This chain joins TRBV6-1 and TRBJ2-1, with D unclear. Per germline, CDR1 MNHNS and CDR2 SASEGT. V dropped 2 bases and J dropped 14 bases, with 7 bases sitting between them. The CDR3 sequence is 10 residues long. CDR3 protein: CASSEWSEFF. The CDR3 DNA sequence: TGTGCCAGCAGTGAATGGAGTGAGTTCTTC.

This chain links TRBV29-1 with TRBJ1-2, with 7 nucleotides matching TRBD1. The CDR3 totals 11 residues. V was pared by 7 bases and J by 7 bases, with 6 bases of the junction left unmatched. Germline CDR1 reads SQVTM; CDR2 reads ANQGSEA. The CDR3 protein is CSAQGEAGYTF. Here the CDR3 DNA reads TGCAGCGCCCAGGGGGAGGCTGGCTACACCTTC.

The CDR3 region is CASSLAGKQGELFF. CDR3 sequence (DNA): TGTGCCAGCAGCTTAGCGGGGAAACAGGGAGAACTGTTTTTT. This sequence joins TRBV7-6 and TRBJ1-4; a weak D match, TRBD1 (6 bases). The V end lost 0 bases, the J end lost 12 bases, and 14 bases lay between the germline ends. The V gene's germline CDR1 is SGHVS and CDR2 FNYEAQ. There are 14 residues in the CDR3. Together with reference TRBV7-6 and TRBJ1-4, the CDR3 gives the full variable domain: GAGVSQSPRYKVTKRGQDVALRCDPISGHVSLYWYRQALGQGPEFLTYFNYEAQQDKSGLPNDRFSAERPEGSISTLTIQRTEQRDSAMYRCASSLAGKQGELFFGSGTQLSVL.

This sequence joins TRBV3-1 and TRBJ2-4, with a weak D call TRBD1 (6 bases). CDR1 and CDR2 from the germline V gene are LGHDT and YNNKEL (reference sequence). CDR3 length: 15 residues. V was cut by 6 bases and J by 0 bases, with 12 bases left in between. The DNA for the CDR3 is TGTGCCAGCAGACCTCAGGGGCTAGCCAAAAACATTCAGTACTTC. Protein product: CASRPQGLAKNIQYF.

For this clonotype: One end of the junction varies from germline; a read error may be responsible. V is TRBV12-3 or TRBV12-4 and J is TRBJ2-3, with D unclear. The CDR3 runs 12 residues. Written as DNA, the CDR3 is TGTGCCAACCAGATCATCACAGATGCGCAGTATTTT. This codes for CANQIITDAQYF.

The J gene is TRBJ1-2, the V gene TRBV12-5; D possibly corresponds to TRBD1 (5 bases). CDR3 size: 16 residues. Germline CDR1 is LGHNT and CDR2 is FRNRAP. Trimming took 6 bases from V and 4 from J, leaving 21 bases between them. The CDR3 sequence is CASGRAAQGGSYGYTF. CDR3 nucleotide sequence: TGTGCTAGTGGCCGAGCCGCGCAGGGAGGCAGCTATGGCTACACCTTC.

This rearrangement joins TRBV5-1 to TRBJ2-5, with D unresolved. Between the trimmed V and J ends, which lost 3 bases and 1 base, there was a span of 7 bases. Germline lookup yields CDR1 SGHRS and CDR2 YFSETQ. This CDR3 region has 13 residues. The CDR3 nucleotides read TGCGCCAGCAGCTCACAGAGCCAAGAGACCCAGTACTTC. Translation: CASSSQSQETQYF.

Regarding this clonotype: A junction end diverges from the germline sequence, so it may reflect a read error. V usage is TRBV3-1 and J usage is TRBJ2-5; D is ambiguous. In germline, CDR1 is LGHDT, CDR2 YNNKEL (reference sequence). The CDR3 is 13 amino acids. DNA for the CDR3: TGTCCCAGCAGCCGCGACGGAAAAGAGACCCAGTACTTC. It translates to CPSSRDGKETQYF.

In the case of this clonotype: One end of the junction varies from germline; a read error may be responsible. The chain has TRBV29-1 and TRBJ2-7, with TRBD1 matching over 7 bases. This CDR3 region has 15 residues. Germline V gene data show CDR1 as SQVTM and CDR2 as ANQGSEA. CDR3 loop: CSVEGGRPNSYEQYF. The CDR3 bases are TGCAGCGTGGAAGGGGGCCGGCCAAACTCCTACGAGCAGTACTTC.

V is TRBV7-2 and J is TRBJ2-7; 9 positions agree with TRBD2. The CDR3 has 15 amino acids. J lost 3 bases, V lost 5 bases, and 8 bases had no gene match. CDR1 SGHTA and CDR2 FQGNSA come from the germline V gene. In DNA, the CDR3 is TGTGCCAGCAGCCCCGGAGCTAGCGGGGTCTACGAGCAGTACTTC. Protein: CASSPGASGVYEQYF.

The DNA of the CDR3 is TGTGCCAGCAGTATCGCACAAGGGGCAGATACGCAGTATTTT. Translation: CASSIAQGADTQYF. The gene calls are TRBV2 and TRBJ2-3; tentatively, D is TRBD1 (5 bases). Trimming took off 5 bases at V and 4 bases at J, with 13 bases between the two ends. The germline V gene encodes CDR1 SNHLY and CDR2 FYNNEI. This CDR3 comprises 14 residues.

The CDR3 spells CAARSLRDIQYF. CDR3 DNA: TGTGCCGCACGTTCCTTAAGGGACATTCAGTACTTC. The V and J genes are TRBV5-8 and TRBJ2-4; D is unclear. Germline values: CDR1 SGHTS, CDR2 YDEGEE. This CDR3 has 12 amino acids. V was shortened by 10 bases and J by 8 bases, with 16 bases between the two germline ends.

V is TRBV3-1 and J is TRBJ2-7, with TRBD1 identical over 8 bases. V shed 6 bases, J shed 1 base, and the junction held 11 bases outside the gene matches. CDR1 is LGHDT and CDR2 is YNNKEL in the germline V gene (reference sequence). This CDR3 is 16 amino acids long. This chain's CDR3 is CASSLGQGLNSYEQYF. CDR3 DNA: TGTGCCAGCAGTCTCGGACAGGGCCTTAATTCCTACGAGCAGTACTTC.

This clonotype showed up just a few times. The V and J genes are TRBV7-3 and TRBJ2-1; maybe TRBD2 (6 bases). Germline CDR1 and CDR2: SGHTA and FQGTGA. The V end was cut by 0 bases, the J end by 8 bases, with 14 bases between. The CDR3 is 15 residues long. CDR3 in amino acids: CASSLTGGLQYEQFF. CDR3 nucleotides: TGTGCCAGCAGCTTAACGGGGGGTCTACAATATGAGCAGTTCTTC. Drawing the rest from reference TRBV7-3 and TRBJ2-1, the complete variable domain is GAGVSQTPSNKVTEKGKYVELRCDPISGHTALYWYRQSLGQGPEFLIYFQGTGAADDSGLPNDRFFAVRPEGSVSTLKIQRTERGDSAVYLCASSLTGGLQYEQFFGPGTRLTVL.

The genes are TRBV10-3 and TRBJ2-4, with 8 bases that match TRBD1. The DNA end is a closer match to TRBJ2-5, so the J assignment may be wrong. CDR1 and CDR2 (germline): ENHRY, SYGVKD. The length of the CDR3 is 14 residues. DNA for the CDR3: TGTGCCATCAGCGCCTCGGACAGGGAAGAGACCCAGTACTTC. Protein sequence: CAISASDREETQYF.

The rearrangement uses TRBV4-2 and TRBJ1-2; 10 bases are shared with TRBD1. The CDR3 runs 15 residues. Trimming removed 1 base from V and 4 bases from J; junction bases left unmatched: 3. Germline CDR1 LGHNA, CDR2 YNFKEQ. The CDR3 DNA follows: TGTGCCAGCAGCCAAGGACAGGGGGCCGCCTATGGCTACACCTTC. Amino acid sequence: CASSQGQGAAYGYTF.

The chain is built from TRBV7-3 and TRBJ2-7; possibly TRBD1 or TRBD2 for D (5 bases each). This CDR3 contains 16 residues. Germline V CDR1 and CDR2: SGHTA, FQGTGA. Trimming pared 1 base from V and 0 bases from J, leaving 13 bases between. This CDR3 reads CASSLIGAPSSYEQYF. CDR3 DNA sequence: TGTGCCAGCAGCTTAATCGGGGCTCCTAGCTCCTACGAGCAGTACTTC. Supplemented by reference TRBV7-3 and TRBJ2-7, the full variable domain reads GAGVSQTPSNKVTEKGKYVELRCDPISGHTALYWYRQSLGQGPEFLIYFQGTGAADDSGLPNDRFFAVRPEGSVSTLKIQRTERGDSAVYLCASSLIGAPSSYEQYFGPGTRLTVT.

CDR3 in amino acids: CASSSYGQPQHF. In nucleotides, the CDR3 is TGTGCCAGCAGTTCTTACGGTCAGCCCCAGCATTTT. This sequence joins TRBV7-2 and TRBJ1-5; D remains ambiguous. The CDR3 consists of 12 residues. The germline V gene has CDR1 SGHTA and CDR2 FQGNSA. V lost 6 bases and J lost 6, with 9 bases in between.

V gene TRBV20-1 combines with J gene TRBJ2-1; D is perhaps TRBD1 (5 bases). Deletions cut 0 bases from V and 5 bases from J, with 14 bases between. The CDR3 has 15 residues. Per germline, CDR1 DFQATT and CDR2 SNEGSKA (reference sequence). The CDR3 protein is CSARDVSDSHNEQFF. In DNA, the CDR3 is TGCAGTGCTAGAGATGTTTCAGACAGCCACAATGAGCAGTTCTTC.

The chain couples TRBV4-3 to TRBJ1-2; 10 bases line up with TRBD1. CDR1 LGHNA and CDR2 YSLEER come from the germline V gene. The trim removed 2 bases at V and 4 bases at J, leaving 7 bases unmatched. CDR3 length: 16 amino acids. DNA of the CDR3: TGCGCCAGCAGCCAAAAGGACAGGGGGTTCCTCTATGGCTACACCTTC. Amino acid sequence: CASSQKDRGFLYGYTF.

This clonotype was found a few times. The chain carries TRBV20-1 and TRBJ2-4; 13 bases match TRBD2. The J call may be incorrect, as the DNA end agrees better with TRBJ2-5. CDR1 is DFQATT and CDR2 is SNEGSKA in the germline V gene (reference sequence). The CDR3 runs to 18 residues. CDR3: CSARDLKTSGGPWETQYF. The CDR3 bases are TGCAGTGCTAGAGATCTAAAGACTAGCGGGGGGCCGTGGGAGACCCAGTACTTC.

This sequence joins TRBV7-8 and TRBJ2-7, with 7 bases fitting TRBD1. The end of the DNA aligns better with TRBJ2-5, so the J call may be wrong. The CDR3 covers 14 residues. The germline V gene has CDR1 SGHVS and CDR2 FQNEAQ. The CDR3 nucleotides read TGTGCCAGCAGCTTGTACAGGGGTAGGGAGACCCAGTACTTC. Protein sequence: CASSLYRGRETQYF.